The 29 T cell receptor beta chains in this list originate from one sample, sequenced in a study of blood T cell repertoires in COVID-19. The assay was immunoSEQ multiplex PCR, and TCRdb's table has in-frame clones only and misses some. Among 250,000 to 300,000 clones listed, approximately 80% were seen once. The sample consisted of PBMCs or T cells enriched from blood (not recorded which). These TCRs come from a man aged 40-49 years who had been exposed to COVID-19.

The genes are TRBV28 and TRBJ1-1; D unresolved. The CDR3 loop spans 13 amino acids. Deletions cut 6 bases from V and 8 bases from J, with 16 bases between. The V gene's germline CDR1 is MDHEN and CDR2 SYDVKM. The DNA for the CDR3 is TGTGCCAGCAGCCCCTCCCGTTTATCCGAAGCTTTCTTT. Its translation is CASSPSRLSEAFF.

J is TRBJ1-2 and V is TRBV9; TRBD1 is a possible D gene (6 bases). This CDR3 has 16 amino acids. Germline V gene lookup returns CDR1 SGDLS and CDR2 YYNGEE. Deletions cut 3 bases from V and 4 bases from J, with 19 bases between. CDR3 nucleotides: TGTGCCAGCAGCGCGTCTGACAGGCCTCGGGGCTATGGCTACACCTTC. Amino acid sequence: CASSASDRPRGYGYTF.

This chain links TRBV5-1 with TRBJ2-5, with 8 bases fitting TRBD2. Losses at the gene ends were 0 bases for V and 3 bases for J; bases not matched to a gene: 1. This CDR3 has 14 residues. Germline V gives CDR1 SGHRS, CDR2 YFSETQ. CDR3 nucleotides: TGCGCCAGCAGCTTGGTTAGCGGGAAAGAGACCCAGTACTTC. This encodes CASSLVSGKETQYF.

The chain is built from TRBV7-8 and TRBJ1-5; D might be TRBD1 (5 bases). Germline CDR1 reads SGHVS; CDR2 reads FQNEAQ. V gave up 5 bases and J gave up 11 bases, with 16 bases separating them. The CDR3 is 13 residues long. The DNA for the CDR3 is TGTGCCAGCAGCCCTCGGTCACCGGGGGCCCAGCATTTT. Its protein product is CASSPRSPGAQHF.

This chain joins TRBV5-1 and TRBJ2-3; tentatively, D is TRBD1 (6 bases). CDR1 SGHRS and CDR2 YFSETQ come from the germline V gene. V gave up 5 bases and J gave up 2 bases, with 15 bases separating them. The CDR3 has 15 amino acids. The CDR3 region is CASRLTGWHTDTQYF. CDR3 DNA: TGCGCCAGCAGATTAACAGGGTGGCACACAGATACGCAGTATTTT.

The CDR3 sequence: CASSSLAGNYEQYF. The DNA of the CDR3 is TGCGCCAGCTCTTCCCTGGCAGGGAACTACGAGCAGTACTTC. The chain is built from TRBV5-1 and TRBJ2-7; perhaps TRBD1 as D (5 bases). The CDR3 has 14 residues. Trimming removed 7 bases from V and 3 bases from J, with 17 bases in between. Germline CDR1 is SGHRS and CDR2 is YFSETQ.

The chain joins TRBV28 to TRBJ1-5; the D is unclear. Germline V gene sequence: CDR1 MDHEN, CDR2 SYDVKM. There are 15 residues in the CDR3. The V end lost 1 base, the J end lost 6 bases, and 13 bases lay between the germline ends. The CDR3 here is CASSLLRDSGQPQHF. The CDR3 DNA is TGTGCCAGCAGTTTATTGAGGGATAGTGGTCAGCCCCAGCATTTT.

The chain recombines TRBV27 with TRBJ2-2, with D hard to call. In germline, CDR1 is MNHEY, CDR2 SMNVEV (reference sequence). With 2 bases removed from V and 0 bases from J, the gap between germline ends came to 13 bases. The CDR3 is 17 amino acids. As DNA, the CDR3 is TGTGCCAGCAGTTTAGTGAACTGGGCAACGAACACCGGGGAGCTGTTTTTT. As protein: CASSLVNWATNTGELFF.

The chain recombines TRBV2 with TRBJ2-3; TRBD2 agrees at 7 bases. With V trimmed by 4 bases and J by 6 bases, 7 bases remained unmatched. The CDR3 totals 14 residues. CDR1 and CDR2 from the germline V gene are SNHLY and FYNNEI. The CDR3, as DNA: TGTGCCAGCAGTGGGGGGACTAACACTGATACGCAGTATTTT. Encoded protein: CASSGGTNTDTQYF.

This clone was found a few times. The V and J genes are TRBV4-1 and TRBJ2-3; the D gene is possibly TRBD2 (5 bases). In germline, CDR1 is MGHRA, CDR2 YSYEKL. CDR3 length: 13 amino acids. Between the trimmed V and J ends, which lost 0 bases and 6 bases, there was a span of 7 bases. The CDR3 DNA sequence: TGCGCCAGCAGCCAAGAACGGGGTGATACGCAGTATTTT. Translation gives CASSQERGDTQYF.

The J gene is TRBJ2-5, the V gene TRBV24-1; maybe TRBD2 (5 bases). The CDR3 covers 13 residues. Germline lookup yields CDR1 KGHDR and CDR2 SFDVKD. V was cut by 6 bases and J by 5 bases, with 12 bases left in between. CDR3 sequence: CATSQPGLETQYF. The CDR3 DNA reads as TGTGCCACCAGTCAGCCGGGGTTGGAGACCCAGTACTTC.

This sequence joins TRBV5-4 and TRBJ1-2; tentatively, D is TRBD1 (5 bases). The CDR3 runs 15 residues. Germline CDR1 is SGHNT and CDR2 is YYREEE (reference sequence). Trimming stripped 7 bases from V and 2 bases from J, with 18 bases between. The CDR3 here is CASGYLLQDNYGYTF. CDR3 in DNA: TGTGCCAGCGGCTACCTGTTACAGGACAACTATGGCTACACCTTC.

The chain couples TRBV7-9 to TRBJ2-7; 7 nucleotides line up with TRBD1. CDR3 size: 18 residues. Germline loops: CDR1 SEHNR, CDR2 FQNEAQ (reference sequence). The V gene end was trimmed by 1 base and the J gene end by 2 bases; junction bases not matched to a gene: 14. CDR3 DNA: TGTGCCAGCAGCTTAGACAGGGGAATTTTAGAACCTGCCTACGAGCAGTACTTC. Translating gives CASSLDRGILEPAYEQYF.

The chain employs TRBV15 and TRBJ2-5, with D possibly TRBD2 on 6 matching bases. V was clipped by 0 bases and J by 5 bases, with 10 bases between them. There are 14 residues in the CDR3. Per germline, CDR1 LNHNV and CDR2 YYDKDF (reference sequence). CDR3 loop: CATSRDGGTETQYF. CDR3 in DNA: TGTGCCACCAGCAGAGATGGGGGGACCGAGACCCAGTACTTC.

This chain links TRBV7-6 with TRBJ2-7, with unresolved D. Germline V gene lookup returns CDR1 SGHVS and CDR2 FNYEAQ. V lost 5 bases, J lost 0 bases, and 20 bases lay in between. The CDR3 runs to 17 residues. For the CDR3, the DNA is TGTGCCAGCAGCCGCAATCCTCCGGGTCCCAGCTCCTACGAGCAGTACTTC. Translated, it gives CASSRNPPGPSSYEQYF. The full variable domain, with the rest looked up from reference TRBV7-6 and TRBJ2-7, is GAGVSQSPRYKVTKRGQDVALRCDPISGHVSLYWYRQALGQGPEFLTYFNYEAQQDKSGLPNDRFSAERPEGSISTLTIQRTEQRDSAMYRCASSRNPPGPSSYEQYFGPGTRLTVT.

This chain uses TRBV28 with TRBJ1-1; the D gene is possibly TRBD1 (6 bases). This CDR3 has 14 residues. V lost 7 bases and J 4 bases, leaving 16 bases between the germline ends. Germline V gene data show CDR1 as MDHEN and CDR2 as SYDVKM. CDR3 sequence reads: CASNLVGGGTEAFF. In nucleotides, the CDR3 is TGTGCCAGCAATCTTGTAGGGGGTGGCACTGAAGCTTTCTTT.

This clone was observed once. V usage is TRBV29-1 and J usage is TRBJ2-5; D perhaps matches TRBD1 (6 bases). V gave up 5 bases and J gave up 4 bases, with 11 bases separating them. CDR1 and CDR2 from the germline V gene are SQVTM and ANQGSEA. The CDR3 is made up of 12 amino acids. CDR3 DNA sequence: TGCAGCGTTCGGACAGATGGAGAGACCCAGTACTTC. It encodes CSVRTDGETQYF.

The rearrangement uses TRBV6-5 and TRBJ2-2, with no clear D. The CDR3 length is 12 residues. Germline-derived CDR1 and CDR2 are MNHEY and SVGAGI. Trimming stripped 7 bases from V and 5 bases from J, with 8 bases between. The CDR3 region has the DNA TGTGCCAGCACCGGCGGTACCGGGGAGCTGTTTTTT. It encodes CASTGGTGELFF.

About this clone itself: Other DNA sequences of this sample code for an identical CDR3. This chain links TRBV6-5 with TRBJ1-5; TRBD1 is a possible D gene (6 bases). Germline CDR1 is MNHEY and CDR2 is SVGAGI. The length of the CDR3 is 14 residues. Trimming removed 0 bases at V and 4 bases at J, with 7 bases between. DNA for the CDR3: TGTGCCAGCAGTTACTCGGACAGAAATCAGCCCCAGCATTTT. Its translation: CASSYSDRNQPQHF.

The chain has TRBV25-1 and TRBJ2-5, with TRBD2 identical over 10 bases. Germline V CDR1 and CDR2: MGHDK, SYGVNS. J gave up 2 bases and V 4 bases, and 7 bases lay outside the gene matches. The CDR3 has 16 amino acids. CDR3 nucleotide sequence: TGTGCCAGCAGTGGAAGACTAGCGGGCCAACAAGAGACCCAGTACTTC. This translates into CASSGRLAGQQETQYF.

The chain couples TRBV4-1 to TRBJ2-1; the D gene is possibly TRBD2 (5 bases). This CDR3 contains 14 residues. Germline V gene lookup returns CDR1 MGHRA and CDR2 YSYEKL. Trimming pared 1 base from V and 4 bases from J, leaving 8 bases between. The CDR3: CASSQGTLYNEQFF. The CDR3, as DNA: TGCGCCAGCAGCCAAGGGACTTTATACAATGAGCAGTTCTTC.

The sample holds a few counts of this clone. The genes are TRBV27 and TRBJ1-1, with TRBD1 identical over 12 bases. This CDR3 is built from 14 residues. CDR1 is MNHEY and CDR2 is SMNVEV in the germline V gene (reference sequence). Trimming removed 8 bases from V and 6 bases from J; junction bases left unmatched: 7. CDR3 DNA sequence: TGTGCCAGCGGGGGACAGGGGGCTGTTCCTGAAGCTTTCTTT. It codes for CASGGQGAVPEAFF.

The chain uses TRBV18 and TRBJ2-3; 15 bases map to TRBD2. V dropped 5 bases and J dropped 3; count of bases not matched to a gene: 3. CDR1 is KGHSH and CDR2 is LQKENI in the germline V gene. This CDR3 region has 16 residues. CDR3 sequence: CASSEGLAGGTDTQYF. CDR3 in DNA: TGTGCCAGCTCAGAGGGACTAGCGGGAGGAACAGATACGCAGTATTTT. Full variable domain (outside the CDR3, taken from reference TRBV18 and TRBJ2-3): NAGVMQNPRHLVRRRGQEARLRCSPMKGHSHVYWYRQLPEEGLKFMVYLQKENIIDESGMPKERFSAEFPKEGPSILRIQQVVRGDSAAYFCASSEGLAGGTDTQYFGPGTRLTVL.

CDR3 coding DNA: TGTGCCAGCAGTTACCTCCGGAGGACCGGGGAGCTGTTTTTT. Amino acids: CASSYLRRTGELFF. V and J are TRBV6-5 and TRBJ2-2, with TRBD2 as a possible D gene (5 bases). The V and J ends lost 2 bases and 5 bases respectively, with 9 bases between them. Germline V gene lookup returns CDR1 MNHEY and CDR2 SVGAGI. The CDR3 spans 14 residues.

This clone has a handful of counts. The gene calls are TRBV5-6 and TRBJ1-1; TRBD1 matches 9 bases. Unmatched junction bases numbered 5, after V lost 1 base and J lost 7 bases. CDR3 length equals 14 residues. Germline values: CDR1 SGHDT, CDR2 YYEEEE. The CDR3 DNA follows: TGTGCCAGCAGCTTGCTGACAGGGGGGGATGAAGCTTTCTTT. It encodes CASSLLTGGDEAFF. The whole variable domain, filled in from reference TRBV5-6 and TRBJ1-1, reads DAGVTQSPTHLIKTRGQQVTLRCSPKSGHDTVSWYQQALGQGPQFIFQYYEEEERQRGNFPDRFSGHQFPNYSSELNVNALLLGDSALYLCASSLLTGGDEAFFGQGTRLTVV.

The gene calls are TRBV19 and TRBJ2-4; maybe TRBD2 (5 bases). Germline V gene lookup returns CDR1 LNHDA and CDR2 SQIVND (reference sequence). V was shortened by 3 bases and J by 7 bases, with 13 bases between the two germline ends. This CDR3 comprises 14 residues. The CDR3 DNA follows: TGTGCCAGTAGTATCTACGGGCCGGGGAACATTCAGTACTTC. Protein sequence: CASSIYGPGNIQYF.

As DNA, the CDR3 is TGTGCCAGTAGTCCCTTTGCTGGGGCCAACGTCCTGACTTTC. This encodes CASSPFAGANVLTF. The chain has TRBV19 and TRBJ2-6, with D uncertain. V lost 5 bases and J lost 2, with 7 bases in between. The CDR3 is 14 amino acids. Germline CDR1 and CDR2: LNHDA and SQIVND (reference sequence). Filled out from reference TRBV19 and TRBJ2-6, the complete variable domain reads DGGITQSPKYLFRKEGQNVTLSCEQNLNHDAMYWYRQDPGQGLRLIYYSQIVNDFQKGDIAEGYSVSREKKESFPLTVTSAQKNPTAFYLCASSPFAGANVLTFGAGSRLTVL.

J is TRBJ2-7 and V is TRBV7-8, with a possible D match to TRBD1 (8 bases). The CDR3 totals 18 residues. CDR1 is SGHVS, CDR2 FQNEAQ, per germline. Between the trimmed V and J ends, which lost 0 bases and 3 bases, there was a span of 21 bases. The CDR3 loop is CASSLAVLGGDRHYEQYF. For the CDR3, the DNA is TGTGCCAGCAGCTTAGCGGTATTGGGAGGGGACAGGCACTACGAGCAGTACTTC. Filled out from reference TRBV7-8 and TRBJ2-7, the complete variable domain reads GAGVSQSPRYKVAKRGQDVALRCDPISGHVSLFWYQQALGQGPEFLTYFQNEAQLDKSGLPSDRFFAERPEGSVSTLKIQRTQQEDSAVYLCASSLAVLGGDRHYEQYFGPGTRLTVT.

Comments on this clone: Other DNA sequences in this sample translate to the same CDR3. The V call is TRBV11-2, the J call TRBJ1-1; D is possibly TRBD1 (5 bases). This CDR3 contains 15 residues. Per germline, CDR1 SGHAT and CDR2 FQNNGV. V was clipped by 1 base and J by 0 bases, with 9 bases between them. The DNA of the CDR3 is TGTGCCAGCAGCTTAGTTGGGGGGGTGAACACTGAAGCTTTCTTT. It translates to CASSLVGGVNTEAFF.